This entry is about one T cell receptor (beta chain). Its specificity is not known. The data belong to a study of cytomegalovirus exposure and HLA in healthy donors. Notes on the study in general: Indistinguishability led to the exclusion of some V segments, TRBV6-2 and TRBV6-3 included. Data from an earlier analysis indicated that most TCR beta V segments were productive either about 87% or about 30% of the time. For most subjects, TCR beta sequences were reported to predict HLA-A and HLA-B alleles with accuracy.

A multiplex PCR was run with 60 Vbeta primers and 13 Jbeta primers. Generated by immunoSEQ multiplex PCR, the TCRdb table keeps only in-frame clones and is missing some. Found here are some 110,000 clones, 70% to 75% of them singletons; the top ten hold over 2.5%. Germline V lookup: CDR1 PRHDT, CDR2 FYEKMQ (reference sequence). This CDR3 is 17 amino acids long. V was shortened by 5 bases and J by 2 bases, with 22 bases between the two germline ends. The sample consisted of PBMCs. The chain joins TRBV13 to TRBJ2-7; no firm D call. This sequence originates from a female donor in good health and CMV-seronegative. CDR3 bases: TGTGCCAGCAGCCCCGCCCGGGTAGAGAACAAGCCCTACGAGCAGTACTTC. Translation gives CASSPARVENKPYEQYF.